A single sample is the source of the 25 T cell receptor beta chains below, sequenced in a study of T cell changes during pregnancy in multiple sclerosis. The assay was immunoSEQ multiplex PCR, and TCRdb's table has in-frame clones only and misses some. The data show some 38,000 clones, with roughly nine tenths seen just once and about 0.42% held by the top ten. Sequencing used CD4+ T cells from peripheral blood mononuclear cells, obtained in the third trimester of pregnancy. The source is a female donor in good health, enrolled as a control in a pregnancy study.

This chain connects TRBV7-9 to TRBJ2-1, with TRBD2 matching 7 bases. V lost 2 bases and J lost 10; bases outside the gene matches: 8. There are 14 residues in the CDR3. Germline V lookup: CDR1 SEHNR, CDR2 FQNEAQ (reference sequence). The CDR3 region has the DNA TGTGCCAGCAGCTTACCCCAGGCGGGAGTCGAGCAGTTCTTC. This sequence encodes CASSLPQAGVEQFF.

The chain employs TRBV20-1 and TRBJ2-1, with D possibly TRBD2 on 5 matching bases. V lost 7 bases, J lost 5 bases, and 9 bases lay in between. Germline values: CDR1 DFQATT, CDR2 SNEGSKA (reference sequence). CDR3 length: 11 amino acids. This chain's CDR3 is CSVTGNNEQFF. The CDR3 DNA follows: TGCAGTGTAACGGGGAACAATGAGCAGTTCTTC.

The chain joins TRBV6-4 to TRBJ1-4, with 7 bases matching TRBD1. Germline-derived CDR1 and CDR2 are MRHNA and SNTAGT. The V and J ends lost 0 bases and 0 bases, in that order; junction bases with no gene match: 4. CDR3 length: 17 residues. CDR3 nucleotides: TGTGCCAGCAGTGACTCCGGGACAGATACAACTAATGAAAAACTGTTTTTT. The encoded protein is CASSDSGTDTTNEKLFF.

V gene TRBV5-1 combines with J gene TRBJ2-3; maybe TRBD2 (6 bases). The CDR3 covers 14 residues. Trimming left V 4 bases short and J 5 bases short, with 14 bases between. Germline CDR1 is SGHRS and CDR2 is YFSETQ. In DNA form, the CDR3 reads TGCGCCAGCAGCACGACTAGGGTGGGAGATACGCAGTATTTT. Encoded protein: CASSTTRVGDTQYF. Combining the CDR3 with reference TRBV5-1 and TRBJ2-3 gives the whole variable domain KAGVTQTPRYLIKTRGQQVTLSCSPISGHRSVSWYQQTPGQGLQFLFEYFSETQRNKGNFPGRFSGRQFSNSRSEMNVSTLELGDSALYLCASSTTRVGDTQYFGPGTRLTVL.

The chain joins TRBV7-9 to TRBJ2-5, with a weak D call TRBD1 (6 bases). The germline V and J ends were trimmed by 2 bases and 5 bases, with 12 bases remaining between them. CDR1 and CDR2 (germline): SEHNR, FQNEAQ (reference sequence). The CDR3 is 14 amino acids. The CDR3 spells CASSLQGSWETQYF. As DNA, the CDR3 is TGTGCCAGCAGCTTACAGGGGTCGTGGGAGACCCAGTACTTC.

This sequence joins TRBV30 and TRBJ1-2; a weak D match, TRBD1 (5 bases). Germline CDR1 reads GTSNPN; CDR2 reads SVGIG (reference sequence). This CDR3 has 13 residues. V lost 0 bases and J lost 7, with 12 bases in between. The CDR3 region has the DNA TGTGCCTGGAGTGTTACAGGCTCGGGTGGCTACACCTTC. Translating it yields CAWSVTGSGGYTF. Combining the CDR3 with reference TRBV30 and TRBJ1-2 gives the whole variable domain SQTIHQWPATLVQPVGSPLSLECTVEGTSNPNLYWYRQAAGRGLQLLFYSVGIGQISSEVPQNLSASRPQDRQFILSSKKLLLSDSGFYLCAWSVTGSGGYTFGSGTRLTVV.

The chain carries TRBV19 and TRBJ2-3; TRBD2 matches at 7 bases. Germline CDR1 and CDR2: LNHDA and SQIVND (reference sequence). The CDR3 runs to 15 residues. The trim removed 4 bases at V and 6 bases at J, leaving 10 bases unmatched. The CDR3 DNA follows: TGTGCCAGTAGTAGCCCTCCGGGAGGTGGGGATACGCAGTATTTT. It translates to CASSSPPGGGDTQYF.

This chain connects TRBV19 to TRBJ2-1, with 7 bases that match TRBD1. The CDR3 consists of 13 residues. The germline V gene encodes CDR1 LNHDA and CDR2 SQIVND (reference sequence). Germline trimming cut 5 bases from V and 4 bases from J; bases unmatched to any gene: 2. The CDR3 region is CASSVGQYNEQFF. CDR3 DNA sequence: TGTGCCAGTAGTGTGGGACAGTACAATGAGCAGTTCTTC.

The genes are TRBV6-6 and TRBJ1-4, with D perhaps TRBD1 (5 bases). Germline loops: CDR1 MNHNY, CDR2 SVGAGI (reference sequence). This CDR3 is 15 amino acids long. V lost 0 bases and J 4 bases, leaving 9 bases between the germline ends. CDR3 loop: CASSYSGGFNEKLFF. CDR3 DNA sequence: TGTGCCAGCAGTTACTCCGGGGGATTTAATGAAAAACTGTTTTTT.

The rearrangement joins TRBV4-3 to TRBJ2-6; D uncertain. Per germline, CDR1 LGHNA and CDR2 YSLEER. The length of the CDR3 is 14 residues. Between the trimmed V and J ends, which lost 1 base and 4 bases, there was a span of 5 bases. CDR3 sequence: CASSQVLGANVLTF. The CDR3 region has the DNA TGCGCCAGCAGCCAAGTGTTAGGGGCCAACGTCCTGACTTTC.

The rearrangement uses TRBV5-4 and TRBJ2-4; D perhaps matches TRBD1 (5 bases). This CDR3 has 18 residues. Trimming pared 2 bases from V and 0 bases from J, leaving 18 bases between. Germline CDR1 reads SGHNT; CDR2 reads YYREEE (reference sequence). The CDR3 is CASSLGGLGALAKNIQYF. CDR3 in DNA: TGTGCCAGCAGCTTAGGTGGGTTAGGGGCCCTAGCCAAAAACATTCAGTACTTC.

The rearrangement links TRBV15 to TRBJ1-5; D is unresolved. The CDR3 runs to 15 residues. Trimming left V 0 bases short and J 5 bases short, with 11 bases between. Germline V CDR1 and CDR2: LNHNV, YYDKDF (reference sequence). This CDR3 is CATSRDDGGYQPQHF. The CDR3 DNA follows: TGTGCCACCAGCAGAGATGACGGAGGATATCAGCCCCAGCATTTT. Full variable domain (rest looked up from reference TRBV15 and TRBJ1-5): DAMVIQNPRYQVTQFGKPVTLSCSQTLNHNVMYWYQQKSSQAPKLLFHYYDKDFNNEADTPDNFQSRRPNTSFCFLDIRSPGLGDTAMYLCATSRDDGGYQPQHFGDGTRLSIL.

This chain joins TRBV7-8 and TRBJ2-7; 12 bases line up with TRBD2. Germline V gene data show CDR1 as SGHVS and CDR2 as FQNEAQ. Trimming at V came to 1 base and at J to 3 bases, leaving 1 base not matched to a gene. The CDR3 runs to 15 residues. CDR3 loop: CASSLELAGGYEQYF. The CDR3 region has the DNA TGTGCCAGCAGCTTAGAACTAGCGGGGGGCTACGAGCAGTACTTC. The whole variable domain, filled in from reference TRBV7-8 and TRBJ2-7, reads GAGVSQSPRYKVAKRGQDVALRCDPISGHVSLFWYQQALGQGPEFLTYFQNEAQLDKSGLPSDRFFAERPEGSVSTLKIQRTQQEDSAVYLCASSLELAGGYEQYFGPGTRLTVT.

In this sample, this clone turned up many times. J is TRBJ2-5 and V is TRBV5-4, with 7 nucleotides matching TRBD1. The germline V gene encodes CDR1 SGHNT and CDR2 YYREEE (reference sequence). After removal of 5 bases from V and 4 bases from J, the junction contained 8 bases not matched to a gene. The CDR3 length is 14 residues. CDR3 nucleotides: TGTGCCAGCAGTCCCCGGACAGGTCGAGAGACCCAGTACTTC. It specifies CASSPRTGRETQYF. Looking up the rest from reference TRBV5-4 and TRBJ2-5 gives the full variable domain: ETGVTQSPTHLIKTRGQQVTLRCSSQSGHNTVSWYQQALGQGPQFIFQYYREEENGRGNFPPRFSGLQFPNYSSELNVNALELDDSALYLCASSPRTGRETQYFGPGTRLLVL.

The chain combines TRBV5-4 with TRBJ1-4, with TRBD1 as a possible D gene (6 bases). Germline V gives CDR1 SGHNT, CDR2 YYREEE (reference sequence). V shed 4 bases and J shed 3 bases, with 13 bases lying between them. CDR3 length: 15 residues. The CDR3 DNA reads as TGTGCCAGCAGCCGGTCGGGGGGCTCTAATGAAAAACTGTTTTTT. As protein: CASSRSGGSNEKLFF.

CDR3 residues: CSALADYEQYF. As DNA, the CDR3 is TGCAGTGCCTTGGCGGATTACGAGCAGTACTTC. The chain recombines TRBV20-1 with TRBJ2-7, with D uncertain. The CDR3 spans 11 residues. Trimming cost V 6 bases and J 4 bases, with 10 bases left between them. In germline, CDR1 is DFQATT, CDR2 SNEGSKA (reference sequence).

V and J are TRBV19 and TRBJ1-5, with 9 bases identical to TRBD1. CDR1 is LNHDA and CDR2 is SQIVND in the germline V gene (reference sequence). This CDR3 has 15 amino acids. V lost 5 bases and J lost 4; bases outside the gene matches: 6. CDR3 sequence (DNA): TGTGCCAGTAGTCCAGGACAGGGGCGAAATCAGCCCCAGCATTTT. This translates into CASSPGQGRNQPQHF.

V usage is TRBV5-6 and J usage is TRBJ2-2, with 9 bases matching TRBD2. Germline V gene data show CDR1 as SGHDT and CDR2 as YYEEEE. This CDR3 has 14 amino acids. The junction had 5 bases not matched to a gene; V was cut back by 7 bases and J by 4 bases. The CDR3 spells CASQSRGGTGELFF. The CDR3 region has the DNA TGTGCCAGCCAATCGCGGGGGGGCACCGGGGAGCTGTTTTTT.

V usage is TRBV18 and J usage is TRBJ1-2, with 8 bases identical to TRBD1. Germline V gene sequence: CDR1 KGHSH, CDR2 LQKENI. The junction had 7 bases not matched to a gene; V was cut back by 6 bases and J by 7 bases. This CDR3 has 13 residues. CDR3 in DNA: TGTGCCAGCTCTCTGGACAGGGAATCTGGCTACACCTTC. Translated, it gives CASSLDRESGYTF.

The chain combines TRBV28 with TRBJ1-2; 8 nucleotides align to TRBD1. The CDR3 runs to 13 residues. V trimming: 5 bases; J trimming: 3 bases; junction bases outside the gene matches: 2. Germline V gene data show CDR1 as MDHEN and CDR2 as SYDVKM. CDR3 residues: CASSPGGDYGYTF. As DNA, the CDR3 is TGTGCCAGCAGTCCAGGGGGCGACTATGGCTACACCTTC.

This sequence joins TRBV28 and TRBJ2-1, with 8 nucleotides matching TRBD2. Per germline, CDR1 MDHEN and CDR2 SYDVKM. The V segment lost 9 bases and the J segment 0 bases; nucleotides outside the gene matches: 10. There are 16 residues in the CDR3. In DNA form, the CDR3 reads TGTGCCAGTTATCGCGGGAGGTCTATCTCCTACAATGAGCAGTTCTTC. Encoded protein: CASYRGRSISYNEQFF.

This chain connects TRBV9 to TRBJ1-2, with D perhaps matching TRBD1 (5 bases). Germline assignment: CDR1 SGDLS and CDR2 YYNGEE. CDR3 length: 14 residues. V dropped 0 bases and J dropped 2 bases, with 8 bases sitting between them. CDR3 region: CASSVAGGNYGYTF. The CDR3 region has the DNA TGTGCCAGCAGCGTAGCTGGGGGGAACTATGGCTACACCTTC.

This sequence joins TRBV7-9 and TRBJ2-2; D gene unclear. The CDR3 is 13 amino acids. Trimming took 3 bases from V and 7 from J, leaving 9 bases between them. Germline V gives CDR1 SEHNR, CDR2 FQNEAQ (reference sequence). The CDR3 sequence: CASSFVAGGELFF. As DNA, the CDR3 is TGTGCCAGCAGCTTTGTTGCCGGCGGGGAGCTGTTTTTT. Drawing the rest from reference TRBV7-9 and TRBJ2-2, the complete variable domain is DTGVSQNPRHKITKRGQNVTFRCDPISEHNRLYWYRQTLGQGPEFLTYFQNEAQLEKSRLLSDRFSAERPKGSFSTLEIQRTEQGDSAMYLCASSFVAGGELFFGEGSRLTVL.

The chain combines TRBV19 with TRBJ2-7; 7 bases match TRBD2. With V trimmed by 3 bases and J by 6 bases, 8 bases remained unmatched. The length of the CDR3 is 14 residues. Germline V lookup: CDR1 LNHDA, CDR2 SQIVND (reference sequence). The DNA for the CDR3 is TGTGCCAGTAGTATGGTGGGAGGGCCCAGCGAGCAGTACTTC. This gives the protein CASSMVGGPSEQYF. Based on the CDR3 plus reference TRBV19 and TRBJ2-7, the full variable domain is DGGITQSPKYLFRKEGQNVTLSCEQNLNHDAMYWYRQDPGQGLRLIYYSQIVNDFQKGDIAEGYSVSREKKESFPLTVTSAQKNPTAFYLCASSMVGGPSEQYFGPGTRLTVT.

In nucleotides, the CDR3 is TGTGCCAGCAGCCCGGGGGGGGCCAAAAAGGGAGGGCAGTACTTC. It codes for CASSPGGAKKGGQYF. This chain links TRBV5-4 with TRBJ2-7; 8 positions agree with TRBD2. After removal of 4 bases from V and 9 bases from J, the junction contained 15 bases not matched to a gene. This CDR3 has 15 amino acids. Per germline, CDR1 SGHNT and CDR2 YYREEE (reference sequence).